This T cell receptor (beta chain) is from a study of B cell selection in AIRE deficiency. General observations from the study: Shorter CDR3s marked shared Treg sequences, biased toward few non-templated insertions. With only TCRbeta sequenced, around 40% of shared healthy Treg sequences overlapped Tconv.

Generated by immunoSEQ multiplex PCR, the TCRdb table keeps only in-frame clones and is missing some. The sample shows some 20,000 clones, around 97% of them seen only once. This clone appeared a single time. What it binds is unknown. This CDR3 has 17 amino acids. Germline trimming cut 4 bases from V and 4 bases from J; bases unmatched to any gene: 10. Germline CDR1 and CDR2: SGHRS and YFSETQ. Sorting defined conventional CD4 T cells as CD4+CD127+. This chain connects TRBV5-1 to TRBJ2-2; 10 nucleotides align to TRBD2. This sequence originates from a human donor with AIRE deficiency. Source material: conventional CD4+ T cells sorted from PBMCs. CDR3 sequence: CASSLRRGLASTGELFF. CDR3 nucleotides: TGCGCCAGCAGCCTCAGGCGGGGACTAGCGAGCACCGGGGAGCTGTTTTTT.